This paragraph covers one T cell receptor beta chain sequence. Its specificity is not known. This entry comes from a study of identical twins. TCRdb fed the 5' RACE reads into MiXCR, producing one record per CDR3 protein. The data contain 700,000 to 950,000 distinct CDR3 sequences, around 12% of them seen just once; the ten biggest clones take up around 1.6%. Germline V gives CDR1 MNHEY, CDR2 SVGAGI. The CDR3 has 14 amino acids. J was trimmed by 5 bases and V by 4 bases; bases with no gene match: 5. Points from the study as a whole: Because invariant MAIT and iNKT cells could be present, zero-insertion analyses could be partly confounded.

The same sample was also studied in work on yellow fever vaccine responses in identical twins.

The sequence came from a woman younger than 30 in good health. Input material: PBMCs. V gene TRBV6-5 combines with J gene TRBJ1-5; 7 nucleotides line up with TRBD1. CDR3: CASSFDREYQPQHF. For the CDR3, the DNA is TGTGCCAGCAGTTTCGACAGGGAGTATCAGCCCCAGCATTTT.